This TCR beta chain emerged from a study of blood T cell repertoires in COVID-19. Study-wide background: The United States, Italy and Spain provided the acute and convalescent COVID-19 samples.

Trimming left V 7 bases short and J 1 base short, with 9 bases between. CDR1 and CDR2 from the germline V gene are LNHDA and SQIVND (reference sequence). The CDR3 is made up of 13 amino acids. The repertoire was sequenced with immunoSEQ multiplex PCR; TCRdb's copy has only in-frame clones and lacks some. The data hold over 300,000 clones, with about 90% observed a single time. The chain uses TRBV19 and TRBJ2-3; no clear D. The sample taken for sequencing was peripheral blood. The sequence was obtained from a man younger than 35 with active or convalescent COVID-19. CDR3 nucleotides: TGTGCCAGTACTTGGCAGGGCACAGATACGCAGTATTTT. Translated, it gives CASTWQGTDTQYF.